A single sample is the source of the 18 T cell receptor beta chains below, sequenced in a study of T-cell memory formation after mild COVID-19. One entry per CDR3 protein, called by TCRdb with MiXCR from the 5' RACE reads. The top ten hold roughly 8.4% of the sample, which has some 450,000 distinct CDR3 sequences, roughly 20% seen once. The sample was PBMCs or a T cell subset sorted from them (not recorded which). These receptors were obtained from an adult woman who had mild COVID-19 (a few samples of this study predate the infection). Cell type and time point are not known.

This clonotype was recorded a few times. This chain joins TRBV9 and TRBJ1-1; no clear D. The germline V gene has CDR1 SGDLS and CDR2 YYNGEE. CDR3 length: 17 residues. Deletions cut 1 base from V and 2 bases from J, with 18 bases between. The CDR3 loop reads CASSVLSGSTANTEAFF. Written as DNA, the CDR3 is TGTGCCAGCAGCGTATTAAGTGGATCGACCGCCAACACTGAAGCTTTCTTT. The whole variable domain, remainder taken from reference TRBV9 and TRBJ1-1, is DSGVTQTPKHLITATGQRVTLRCSPRSGDLSVYWYQQSLDQGLQFLIQYYNGEERAKGNILERFSAQQFPDLHSELNLSSLELGDSALYFCASSVLSGSTANTEAFFGQGTRLTVV.

The chain has TRBV10-3 and TRBJ2-3, with 8 nucleotides matching TRBD2. Germline lookup yields CDR1 ENHRY and CDR2 SYGVKD. V shed 2 bases, J shed 2 bases, and the junction held 9 bases outside the gene matches. The CDR3 has 17 amino acids. The CDR3: CAISEGKLAESTDTQYF. CDR3 sequence (DNA): TGTGCCATCAGTGAGGGGAAACTAGCGGAATCCACAGATACGCAGTATTTT.

The CDR3 coding sequence is TGCGCCAGCAGTCAACGGACCTACCAGGCAGATACGCAGTATTTT. Translating it yields CASSQRTYQADTQYF. This chain links TRBV23-1 with TRBJ2-3; D remains ambiguous. TRBV23-1 is labeled an ORF, and its function is uncertain. The CDR3 contains 15 residues. V lost 2 bases, J lost 4 bases, and 13 bases lay in between.

The chain recombines TRBV2 with TRBJ2-3, with D possibly matching TRBD1 (6 bases). The V end lost 6 bases, the J end lost 4 bases, and 8 bases lay between the germline ends. The CDR3 consists of 12 residues. CDR1 and CDR2 from the germline V gene are SNHLY and FYNNEI. The CDR3 protein is CASRGGSDTQYF. CDR3 nucleotides: TGTGCCAGCAGAGGGGGTTCAGATACGCAGTATTTT.

This clonotype was observed a handful of times. The J gene is TRBJ1-2, the V gene TRBV12-3 or TRBV12-4; 9 bases map to TRBD1. With 5 bases clipped from V and 8 bases from J, the junction kept 9 bases outside the gene matches. This CDR3 is 14 amino acids long. CDR3 coding DNA: TGTGCCAGCAGTCCGGGGGACAGGGAACGCGGCTACACCTTC. This sequence encodes CASSPGDRERGYTF.

J is TRBJ1-2 and V is TRBV20-1; a possible D gene is TRBD1 (6 bases). CDR3 length equals 15 residues. The V gene lost 1 base and the J gene lost 4 bases, with 16 bases spanning the gap. The V gene's germline CDR1 is DFQATT and CDR2 SNEGSKA (reference sequence). The CDR3 region has the DNA TGCAGTGCTAGAGGGTATGCGGGGGGCGGCTATGGCTACACCTTC. Amino acids: CSARGYAGGGYGYTF.

The chain joins TRBV9 to TRBJ2-3; 9 nucleotides agree with TRBD2. Trimming at V came to 4 bases and at J to 2 bases, leaving 11 bases not matched to a gene. CDR3 length: 17 residues. Germline loops: CDR1 SGDLS, CDR2 YYNGEE. The CDR3 loop reads CASSPISGGVDTDTQYF. DNA of the CDR3: TGTGCCAGCAGCCCTATTAGCGGGGGAGTTGACACAGATACGCAGTATTTT.

The V and J genes are TRBV7-8 and TRBJ1-1; D gene unclear. The CDR3 extends over 13 amino acids. The V end was cut by 7 bases, the J end by 3 bases, with 12 bases between. The V gene's germline CDR1 is SGHVS and CDR2 FQNEAQ. CDR3 loop: CASTRSRDTEAFF. The CDR3 coding sequence is TGTGCCAGCACCCGTTCCCGGGACACTGAAGCTTTCTTT.

This rearrangement joins TRBV9 to TRBJ1-2, with D maybe TRBD1 (5 bases). V lost 4 bases and J 8 bases, leaving 18 bases between the germline ends. Germline CDR1 is SGDLS and CDR2 is YYNGEE. This CDR3 comprises 14 residues. DNA for the CDR3: TGTGCCAGCAGCCCCCGTGCAGGGTCGAGGGGCTACACCTTC. It is translated as CASSPRAGSRGYTF.

A few counts support this clonotype. This chain uses TRBV29-1 with TRBJ2-1; TRBD1 agrees at 9 bases. V lost 5 bases to trimming and J lost 2 bases; unmatched junction nucleotides: 7. CDR3 length: 15 amino acids. Germline V gene sequence: CDR1 SQVTM, CDR2 ANQGSEA. The CDR3 DNA follows: TGCAGCGTTCGCGGTAGGGACAGGGCCTACAATGAGCAGTTCTTC. It translates to CSVRGRDRAYNEQFF.

The chain joins TRBV20-1 to TRBJ2-5, with a possible D match to TRBD2 (5 bases). Trimming removed 6 bases from V and 6 bases from J, with 11 bases in between. This CDR3 is 11 amino acids long. Germline lookup yields CDR1 DFQATT and CDR2 SNEGSKA (reference sequence). In DNA, the CDR3 is TGCAGTGCCTCGGACTCAAAGACCCAGTACTTC. Translation gives CSASDSKTQYF.

This chain links TRBV7-9 with TRBJ1-1, with 9 bases identical to TRBD1. CDR3 size: 14 residues. Germline V gives CDR1 SEHNR, CDR2 FQNEAQ (reference sequence). Trimming at V came to 4 bases and at J to 5 bases, leaving 5 bases not matched to a gene. DNA of the CDR3: TGTGCCAGCAGCTCGACAGGGGGTCGGACTGAAGCTTTCTTT. Translation gives CASSSTGGRTEAFF.

This clonotype was detected only a few times. This chain connects TRBV18 to TRBJ1-5; D is possibly TRBD1 (5 bases). V lost 6 bases to trimming and J lost 3 bases, with 12 bases between them. The CDR3 has 14 residues. The germline CDR1 and CDR2 sequences are KGHSH and LQKENI. CDR3 residues: CASSLRQSNQPQHF. Here the CDR3 DNA reads TGTGCCAGCTCGCTTCGACAGTCCAATCAGCCCCAGCATTTT. Filled out from reference TRBV18 and TRBJ1-5, the complete variable domain reads NAGVMQNPRHLVRRRGQEARLRCSPMKGHSHVYWYRQLPEEGLKFMVYLQKENIIDESGMPKERFSAEFPKEGPSILRIQQVVRGDSAAYFCASSLRQSNQPQHFGDGTRLSIL.

V gene TRBV5-4 combines with J gene TRBJ1-1, with TRBD1 as a possible D gene (5 bases). V was shortened by 1 base and J by 9 bases, with 10 bases between the two germline ends. The CDR3 sequence is 12 residues long. Germline V CDR1 and CDR2: SGHNT, YYREEE (reference sequence). The CDR3 is CASSLLGGKAFF. The CDR3 DNA is TGTGCCAGCAGCTTGCTCGGGGGGAAAGCTTTCTTT.

CDR3 coding DNA: TGCAGCGTCGGACGGATGCTTAGCACAGATACGCAGTATTTT. It encodes CSVGRMLSTDTQYF. The chain recombines TRBV29-1 with TRBJ2-3; no firm D call. Germline V lookup: CDR1 SQVTM, CDR2 ANQGSEA. Trimming left V 6 bases short and J 0 bases short, with 13 bases between. The CDR3 consists of 14 residues.

This clonotype was seen only a few times. J is TRBJ2-7 and V is TRBV5-1; 16 nucleotides line up with TRBD2. The CDR3 is 16 amino acids. Germline-derived CDR1 and CDR2 are SGHRS and YFSETQ. After removal of 4 bases from V and 4 bases from J, the junction contained 5 bases not matched to a gene. CDR3: CASSGGLAGGPYEQYF. CDR3 DNA sequence: TGCGCCAGCAGCGGGGGACTAGCGGGAGGGCCTTACGAGCAGTACTTC.

This clonotype was found a few times. The chain is built from TRBV12-3 or TRBV12-4 and TRBJ1-1; D is unclear. Trimming removed 8 bases at V and 7 bases at J, with 11 bases between. This CDR3 comprises 11 residues. The CDR3: CASLRLGEAFF. The CDR3 DNA sequence: TGTGCCAGCCTCCGCCTGGGTGAAGCTTTCTTT.

The chain employs TRBV9 and TRBJ2-7; D remains unclear. The CDR3 totals 14 residues. V lost 0 bases, J lost 3 bases, and 10 bases lay in between. CDR1 is SGDLS, CDR2 YYNGEE, per germline. CDR3 protein: CASSVVWHSYEQYF. The CDR3 DNA sequence: TGTGCCAGCAGCGTAGTCTGGCACAGCTACGAGCAGTACTTC.